This T cell receptor beta chain comes out of a study of cytomegalovirus exposure and HLA in healthy donors. Between the trimmed V and J ends, which lost 0 bases and 0 bases, there was a span of 14 bases. CDR3 length: 17 residues. Germline V gives CDR1 SGDLS, CDR2 YYNGEE. Using immunoSEQ multiplex PCR, the repertoire was profiled, and TCRdb retains in-frame clones only, with some absent. The table shows approximately 54,000 clones, with roughly nine tenths occurring only once. In regard to this clone: The antigen remains unidentified.

Whole-study findings and limits: TCR clusters originating in the first cohort tended to co-occur in the 110 or so validation repertoires, according to a later analysis. Three of the chains that were CMV-associated were confirmed in vitro to be specific for CMV antigens.

This receptor was obtained from a woman aged 18-30 years in good health and CMV-seropositive. The chain has TRBV9 and TRBJ2-3; D is possibly TRBD2 (5 bases). The source material was PBMCs. The chain's CDR3 is CASSVGMGVASTDTQYF. The CDR3 nucleotides read TGTGCCAGCAGCGTAGGGATGGGAGTCGCTAGCACAGATACGCAGTATTTT.